One and the same sample provided the 15 T cell receptor beta chains below, sequenced in a study of cytomegalovirus exposure and HLA in healthy donors. PCR involved 60 Vbeta and 13 Jbeta primers. Data came from immunoSEQ multiplex PCR; TCRdb stores just in-frame clones and leaves some out. This table has 150,000 to 200,000 clones, under 80% appearing once. The specimen was PBMCs. The receptors were sampled from a woman aged 25 to 39 in good health and CMV-seropositive.

The chain couples TRBV7-2 to TRBJ2-7, with D maybe TRBD1 (5 bases). The CDR3 totals 14 residues. Germline V CDR1 and CDR2: SGHTA, FQGNSA. V lost 5 bases, J lost 0 bases, and 11 bases lay in between. The CDR3 nucleotides read TGTGCCAGCAGCCCAAGGACATTCTCCTACGAGCAGTACTTC. It codes for CASSPRTFSYEQYF.

V gene TRBV7-8 combines with J gene TRBJ2-1, with D tentatively TRBD1 (7 bases). Germline values: CDR1 SGHVS, CDR2 FQNEAQ. Trimming cost V 5 bases and J 8 bases, with 25 bases left between them. This CDR3 region has 17 residues. The CDR3 coding sequence is TGTGCCAGCAGCCAGGGGGAGCCTGGGGTTCCGGGGGATGAGCAGTTCTTC. This translates into CASSQGEPGVPGDEQFF.

Points on this clone: A read error may produce the germline difference seen at one junction end. Other nucleotide sequences in the sample specify the same CDR3. The V gene is TRBV4-1, the J gene TRBJ2-7, with 8 bases aligning to TRBD1. The CDR3 is made up of 15 amino acids. Germline V gene data show CDR1 as MGHRA and CDR2 as YSYEKL. In DNA form, the CDR3 reads TGCGCCAGCAGCCAGACAGACAGGGGTTCCTACGAGCAGTATTTC. Translated, it gives CASSQTDRGSYEQYF.

V is TRBV7-8 and J is TRBJ1-2; 10 nucleotides match TRBD1. V lost 5 bases, J lost 2 bases, and 11 bases stayed unmatched. The length of the CDR3 is 17 residues. Germline V lookup: CDR1 SGHVS, CDR2 FQNEAQ. CDR3 DNA sequence: TGTGCCAGCAGCCCCCACACGGTGGGACAGGGGAACTATGGCTACACCTTC. Residues: CASSPHTVGQGNYGYTF.

V gene TRBV4-3 combines with J gene TRBJ2-5; possibly TRBD2 for D (6 bases). Germline-derived CDR1 and CDR2 are LGHNA and YSLEER. This CDR3 contains 15 residues. With 0 bases removed from V and 5 bases from J, the gap between germline ends came to 13 bases. The CDR3 DNA sequence: TGCGCCAGCAGCCAAGATCAGACTAGGAGGGAGACCCAGTACTTC. Its translation: CASSQDQTRRETQYF.

The chain carries TRBV5-6 and TRBJ2-7, with D perhaps TRBD1 (5 bases). V dropped 1 base and J dropped 3 bases, with 11 bases sitting between them. The CDR3 length is 14 residues. Germline CDR1 reads SGHDT; CDR2 reads YYEEEE. DNA of the CDR3: TGTGCCAGCAGCTTGAACCCCGGACACTACGAGCAGTACTTC. It codes for CASSLNPGHYEQYF.

The rearrangement links TRBV10-3 to TRBJ2-5; D ambiguous. CDR1 is ENHRY, CDR2 SYGVKD, per germline. The V gene lost 0 bases and the J gene lost 2 bases, with 7 bases spanning the gap. The CDR3 sequence is 14 residues long. The CDR3 is CAISESPQQETQYF. The CDR3 region has the DNA TGTGCCATCAGTGAGTCCCCCCAGCAAGAGACCCAGTACTTC.

The chain has TRBV6-1 and TRBJ1-1; tentatively, D is TRBD1 (6 bases). Trimming stripped 8 bases from V and 5 bases from J, with 18 bases between. The CDR3 contains 14 residues. Germline V lookup: CDR1 MNHNS, CDR2 SASEGT. The CDR3 region is CASPEWGLRTEAFF. The CDR3 nucleotides are TGTGCCAGCCCAGAGTGGGGGCTTCGGACTGAAGCTTTCTTT.

This chain links TRBV4-2 with TRBJ2-7, with 9 bases fitting TRBD2. Germline CDR1 LGHNA, CDR2 YNFKEQ. The CDR3 extends over 16 amino acids. Unmatched junction bases numbered 10, after V lost 0 bases and J lost 7 bases. CDR3 bases: TGTGCCAGCAGCCAAGAGGCTAGCGGGGCCTTTTGGGAGCAGTACTTC. Translated, it gives CASSQEASGAFWEQYF.

The chain recombines TRBV28 with TRBJ1-4; tentatively, D is TRBD1 (5 bases). This CDR3 comprises 15 residues. Germline-derived CDR1 and CDR2 are MDHEN and SYDVKM. Trimming stripped 1 base from V and 7 bases from J, with 13 bases between. CDR3 sequence (DNA): TGTGCCAGCAGTTTATCAGCAGGGTCGGGTGAAAAACTGTTTTTT. Translated, it gives CASSLSAGSGEKLFF.

The chain combines TRBV30 with TRBJ1-6; possible D gene TRBD1, 5 bases. Germline V gene sequence: CDR1 GTSNPN, CDR2 SVGIG (reference sequence). Trimming shortened V by 4 bases and J by 9 bases, and 22 bases separated the two germline ends. The CDR3 loop spans 16 amino acids. DNA for the CDR3: TGTGCCTGGAAGTTTAGCGGGGCTTCAGAGGGTTCACCCCTCCACTTT. This translates into CAWKFSGASEGSPLHF.

The table lists this clone with many counts. The genes are TRBV19 and TRBJ2-7; D might be TRBD2 (5 bases). Germline loops: CDR1 LNHDA, CDR2 SQIVND (reference sequence). V was clipped by 4 bases and J by 6 bases, with 10 bases between them. This CDR3 region has 12 residues. The CDR3 loop reads CASSTSAGEQYF. Here the CDR3 DNA reads TGTGCCAGTAGTACCAGCGCGGGCGAGCAGTACTTC.

J is TRBJ2-3 and V is TRBV7-9; 14 bases are a match to TRBD2. Per the germline V gene, CDR1 is SEHNR and CDR2 is FQNEAQ (reference sequence). CDR3 length equals 19 residues. Trimming cost V 4 bases and J 0 bases; bases outside gene matches: 9. CDR3 DNA: TGTGCCAGCAGCTCCATGACTAGCGGGGGGGGCTCTAGCACAGATACGCAGTATTTT. Protein: CASSSMTSGGGSSTDTQYF. Looking up the rest from reference TRBV7-9 and TRBJ2-3 gives the full variable domain: DTGVSQNPRHKITKRGQNVTFRCDPISEHNRLYWYRQTLGQGPEFLTYFQNEAQLEKSRLLSDRFSAERPKGSFSTLEIQRTEQGDSAMYLCASSSMTSGGGSSTDTQYFGPGTRLTVL.

This clone showed up just once. CDR3 region: CAIKAGDSYEQYF. The CDR3 DNA reads TGTGCCATCAAGGCGGGGGACTCCTACGAGCAGTACTTC. The chain links TRBV10-3 to TRBJ2-7; 7 positions agree with TRBD2. This CDR3 has 13 residues. The germline gives CDR1 ENHRY, CDR2 SYGVKD. Trimming took 7 bases from V and 0 from J; bases not matched to a gene: 3.

The V and J genes are TRBV7-2 and TRBJ1-5; 7 nucleotides agree with TRBD1. V was clipped by 5 bases and J by 2 bases; unmatched bases: 9. Germline V lookup: CDR1 SGHTA, CDR2 FQGNSA. The CDR3 consists of 16 residues. CDR3 DNA sequence: TGTGCCAGCAGCGTTCAGACAGGGCCGGGCAATCAGCCCCAGCATTTT. Protein product: CASSVQTGPGNQPQHF.